A selection of T cell receptor beta chains follows, all from one sample in a study of cytomegalovirus exposure and HLA in healthy donors. Clones were sequenced by immunoSEQ multiplex PCR, and TCRdb holds only the in-frame ones, with some missing. In the table there are 150,000 to 200,000 clones, more than 75% of which are singletons. Sequencing was done on a sample of PBMCs. The receptors shown here come from a man aged 18 to 35 in good health and CMV-seronegative. Both conserved end residues are part of each CDR3. Each record gives: V gene, clone size, J gene, D gene, CDR3 DNA, CDR3 protein. A D gene is named only where the DNA matches it firmly. Only some rows state a clone size, as once, few, many or a class for expanded clones.

v_gene: TRBV28
abundance: .
j_gene: TRBJ2-7
d_gene: .
CDR3nt: TGTGCCAGTTGCCACGGGAAAGTCCCTTCCTACGAGCAGTACTTC
CDR3aa: CASCHGKVPSYEQYF

v_gene: TRBV2
abundance: .
j_gene: TRBJ1-2
d_gene: .
CDR3nt: TGTGCCAGTCCCCGCGAACGCTCATATGGCTACACCTTC
CDR3aa: CASPRERSYGYTF

v_gene: TRBV7-2
abundance: .
j_gene: TRBJ2-5
d_gene: .
CDR3nt: TGTGCCAGCAGCTTAGTGGCAGGGCTTGGGCAAGAGACCCAGTACTTC
CDR3aa: CASSLVAGLGQETQYF

v_gene: TRBV2
abundance: .
j_gene: TRBJ1-6
d_gene: .
CDR3nt: TGTGCCAGCAGTGAAGAGGGGCGGCTTAATTCACCCCTCCACTTT
CDR3aa: CASSEEGRLNSPLHF

v_gene: TRBV28
abundance: .
j_gene: TRBJ1-1
d_gene: TRBD1
CDR3nt: TGTGCCAGCAGTCTAACGGACAGGCGGGCTTTCTTT
CDR3aa: CASSLTDRRAFF

v_gene: TRBV4-2
abundance: few
j_gene: TRBJ2-1
d_gene: .
CDR3nt: TGTGCCAGCAGCCAAGATGGTATAACGCGGAATGAGCAGTTCTTC
CDR3aa: CASSQDGITRNEQFF

v_gene: TRBV11-2
abundance: .
j_gene: TRBJ1-1
d_gene: .
CDR3nt: TGTGCCAGCAGCTGGGCCGGCAACACTGAAGCTTTCTTT
CDR3aa: CASSWAGNTEAFF

v_gene: TRBV12-5
abundance: .
j_gene: TRBJ1-1
d_gene: TRBD1
CDR3nt: TGTGCTAGTGGTTACGATTTGGGGACAGGGATGTCTGAAGCTTTCTTT
CDR3aa: CASGYDLGTGMSEAFF

v_gene: TRBV7-7
abundance: .
j_gene: TRBJ1-1
d_gene: .
CDR3nt: TGTGCTAGCAGCTTAGGGTGGGCGACCGAAGCTTTCTTT
CDR3aa: CASSLGWATEAFF

v_gene: TRBV7-2
abundance: .
j_gene: TRBJ2-2
d_gene: TRBD2
CDR3nt: TGTGCCAGCAGCCTAATTGGGGGTAGCGGGAGAACGCACACCGGGGAGCTGTTTTTT
CDR3aa: CASSLIGGSGRTHTGELFF

v_gene: TRBV11-3
abundance: .
j_gene: TRBJ2-7
d_gene: TRBD1
CDR3nt: TGTGCCAGCAGCTTAGGGACAGGGGGGACCTACGAGCAGTACTTC
CDR3aa: CASSLGTGGTYEQYF

v_gene: TRBV10-3
abundance: .
j_gene: TRBJ2-1
d_gene: TRBD2
CDR3nt: TGTGCCATCAGTGAGTCAGGAGCGGGGGGCCTTTCCTACAATGAGCAGTTCTTC
CDR3aa: CAISESGAGGLSYNEQFF

v_gene: TRBV28
abundance: .
j_gene: TRBJ2-7
d_gene: .
CDR3nt: TGTGCCAGCAGTTCAGAACCCGGAGGAGGCTCCTACGAGCAGTACTTC
CDR3aa: CASSSEPGGGSYEQYF

v_gene: TRBV6-5
abundance: .
j_gene: TRBJ2-3
d_gene: TRBD2
CDR3nt: TGTGCCAGCAGACAGCGGGGTACCACAGATACGCAGTATTTT
CDR3aa: CASRQRGTTDTQYF

v_gene: TRBV18
abundance: .
j_gene: TRBJ1-1
d_gene: .
CDR3nt: TGTGCCAGCTCACCTACAGAGAACACTGAAGCTTTCTTT
CDR3aa: CASSPTENTEAFF

v_gene: TRBV7-9
abundance: .
j_gene: TRBJ1-4
d_gene: .
CDR3nt: TGTGCCAGCAGCTCCCAAATAGATGAAAAACTGTTTTTT
CDR3aa: CASSSQIDEKLFF

v_gene: TRBV5-4
abundance: once
j_gene: TRBJ2-3
d_gene: TRBD2
CDR3nt: TGTGCCAGCAGCTCGCCGGGACTAGCGGGAGCAGATACGCAGTATTTT
CDR3aa: CASSSPGLAGADTQYF

v_gene: TRBV28
abundance: .
j_gene: TRBJ1-4
d_gene: TRBD1
CDR3nt: TGTGCCAGCAGTCAGGTCCCGGGACAGGGCGGAACTAATGAAAAACTGTTTTTT
CDR3aa: CASSQVPGQGGTNEKLFF

v_gene: TRBV27
abundance: .
j_gene: TRBJ1-2
d_gene: TRBD1
CDR3nt: TGTGCCAGCAGTTTTATTTCCGGGACAGGGGGCAGCTATGGCTACACCTTC
CDR3aa: CASSFISGTGGSYGYTF

v_gene: TRBV7-6
abundance: .
j_gene: TRBJ1-4
d_gene: TRBD1
CDR3nt: TGTGCCAGCACCCCAGGGGGGCTATTTTTGGAAAAACTGTTTTTT
CDR3aa: CASTPGGLFLEKLFF

v_gene: TRBV7-8
abundance: .
j_gene: TRBJ2-3
d_gene: .
CDR3nt: TGTGCCAGCAGCTCCGGACTGACTGCTGATACGCAGTATTTT
CDR3aa: CASSSGLTADTQYF

v_gene: TRBV6-6
abundance: .
j_gene: TRBJ2-3
d_gene: TRBD2
CDR3nt: TGTGCCAGCAGTACAACTAGCGGGTGGACCACAGATACGCAGTATTTT
CDR3aa: CASSTTSGWTTDTQYF

v_gene: TRBV28
abundance: .
j_gene: TRBJ1-1
d_gene: TRBD1
CDR3nt: TGTGCCAGCAGTGGCGAGACAGGGCTGAACACTGAAGCTTTCTTT
CDR3aa: CASSGETGLNTEAFF

v_gene: TRBV15
abundance: .
j_gene: TRBJ2-3
d_gene: .
CDR3nt: TGTGCCACCAGCAGAGCTCTCCCGATTAGGGGGAGCACAGATACGCAGTATTTT
CDR3aa: CATSRALPIRGSTDTQYF

v_gene: TRBV12-5
abundance: once
j_gene: TRBJ1-1
d_gene: TRBD1
CDR3nt: TGTGCTAGTGGCCTCGACAGGGGGAACACTGAAGCTTTCTTT
CDR3aa: CASGLDRGNTEAFF

v_gene: TRBV4-3
abundance: .
j_gene: TRBJ2-6
d_gene: TRBD1
CDR3nt: TGCGCCAGCAGCCAAGATGGGGACAGCTCTGGGGCCAACGTCCTGACTTTC
CDR3aa: CASSQDGDSSGANVLTF

v_gene: TRBV27
abundance: .
j_gene: TRBJ1-4
d_gene: TRBD1
CDR3nt: TGTGCCAGCAGAGCGACAGGGGGCAATGAAAAACTGTTTTTT
CDR3aa: CASRATGGNEKLFF

v_gene: TRBV11-2
abundance: .
j_gene: TRBJ2-7
d_gene: .
CDR3nt: TGTGCCAGCAGCTTAAAGAGCGTCTCGACCTACGAGCAGTACTTC
CDR3aa: CASSLKSVSTYEQYF

v_gene: TRBV5-1
abundance: .
j_gene: TRBJ2-1
d_gene: .
CDR3nt: TGCGCCAGCAGCTTGGGGCAGGCCACCGCTTTCTCCTACAATGAGCAGTTCTTC
CDR3aa: CASSLGQATAFSYNEQFF

v_gene: TRBV7-9
abundance: .
j_gene: TRBJ1-1
d_gene: .
CDR3nt: TGTGCCAGCAGCTTAGAGTTGCGGCCTGAAGCTTTCTTT
CDR3aa: CASSLELRPEAFF

v_gene: TRBV6-5
abundance: .
j_gene: TRBJ2-7
d_gene: TRBD1
CDR3nt: TGTGCCAGCAGCCCAAACTCGGGACAGCTTTACGAGCAGTACTTC
CDR3aa: CASSPNSGQLYEQYF

v_gene: TRBV13
abundance: .
j_gene: TRBJ1-5
d_gene: .
CDR3nt: TGTGCCAGCGCTCGGGGGGGCGATCAGCCCCAGCATTTT
CDR3aa: CASARGGDQPQHF

v_gene: TRBV6-1
abundance: .
j_gene: TRBJ1-1
d_gene: .
CDR3nt: TGTGCCAGCAGTACCGACGGGTACACTGAAGCTTTCTTT
CDR3aa: CASSTDGYTEAFF

v_gene: TRBV27
abundance: .
j_gene: TRBJ1-3
d_gene: .
CDR3nt: TGTGCCAGCAGGGGCACGGGAAACACCATATATTTT
CDR3aa: CASRGTGNTIYF

v_gene: TRBV28
abundance: .
j_gene: TRBJ1-1
d_gene: TRBD1
CDR3nt: TGTGCCAGCAGTTCCGGACAGGGGTGGGCACAAATGAACACTGAAGCTTTCTTT
CDR3aa: CASSSGQGWAQMNTEAFF

v_gene: TRBV28
abundance: .
j_gene: TRBJ1-1
d_gene: .
CDR3nt: TGTGCCAGCAGGCGACAGATGAACACTGAAGCTTTCTTT
CDR3aa: CASRRQMNTEAFF

v_gene: TRBV7-9
abundance: .
j_gene: TRBJ1-2
d_gene: .
CDR3nt: TGTGCCAGCAGCGGATCGTCACAGTTCAGCTACACCTTC
CDR3aa: CASSGSSQFSYTF

v_gene: TRBV10-1
abundance: .
j_gene: TRBJ2-7
d_gene: TRBD2
CDR3nt: TGCGCCAGCAGCCCCGGGACTAGCGGGTCCTACGAGCAGTACTTC
CDR3aa: CASSPGTSGSYEQYF

v_gene: TRBV11-2
abundance: few
j_gene: TRBJ2-1
d_gene: TRBD2
CDR3nt: TGTGCCAGCACCCCAGCGGGGCGGGGGAATGAGCAGTTCTTC
CDR3aa: CASTPAGRGNEQFF

v_gene: TRBV10-2
abundance: .
j_gene: TRBJ2-3
d_gene: .
CDR3nt: TGCGCCAGCAGTTTAGCGGATAGAAGCACAGATACGCAGTATTTT
CDR3aa: CASSLADRSTDTQYF

v_gene: TRBV29-1
abundance: .
j_gene: TRBJ2-7
d_gene: TRBD1
CDR3nt: TGCAGCGTTGAGGAGGGACAGGGCTCCTACGAGCAGTACTTC
CDR3aa: CSVEEGQGSYEQYF

v_gene: TRBV10-1
abundance: .
j_gene: TRBJ1-2
d_gene: .
CDR3nt: TGCGCCAGCAGTGAGTCCGTTGCGGATGGCTACACCTTC
CDR3aa: CASSESVADGYTF

v_gene: TRBV27
abundance: .
j_gene: TRBJ1-5
d_gene: TRBD1
CDR3nt: TGTGCCAGCAGACCTACAGGGGGCCGATATAGCAATCAGCCCCAGCATTTT
CDR3aa: CASRPTGGRYSNQPQHF

v_gene: TRBV7-8
abundance: .
j_gene: TRBJ2-1
d_gene: .
CDR3nt: TGTGCCAGCAGCTTAGAAGCACGGACTCACAATGAGCAGTTCTTC
CDR3aa: CASSLEARTHNEQFF

v_gene: TRBV7-9
abundance: .
j_gene: TRBJ1-4
d_gene: TRBD1
CDR3nt: TGTGCCAGCAGCTTGGGGACAGGGGGTTGGGAAAAACTGTTTTTT
CDR3aa: CASSLGTGGWEKLFF

v_gene: TRBV6-5
abundance: .
j_gene: TRBJ1-1
d_gene: .
CDR3nt: TGTGCCAGCAGTCCGGGACTTGAAGCTTTCTTT
CDR3aa: CASSPGLEAFF